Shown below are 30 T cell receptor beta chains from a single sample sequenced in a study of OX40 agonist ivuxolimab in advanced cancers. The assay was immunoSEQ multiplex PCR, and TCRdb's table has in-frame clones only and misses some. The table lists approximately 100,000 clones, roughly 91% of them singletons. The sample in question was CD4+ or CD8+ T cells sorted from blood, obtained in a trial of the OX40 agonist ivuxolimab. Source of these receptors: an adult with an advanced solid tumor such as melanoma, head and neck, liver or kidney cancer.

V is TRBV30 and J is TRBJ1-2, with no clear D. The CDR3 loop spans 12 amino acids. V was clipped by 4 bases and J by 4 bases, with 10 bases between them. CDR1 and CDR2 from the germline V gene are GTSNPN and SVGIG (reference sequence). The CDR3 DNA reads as TGTGCCTGGAATTTTCGTACCTATGGCTACACCTTC. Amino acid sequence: CAWNFRTYGYTF.

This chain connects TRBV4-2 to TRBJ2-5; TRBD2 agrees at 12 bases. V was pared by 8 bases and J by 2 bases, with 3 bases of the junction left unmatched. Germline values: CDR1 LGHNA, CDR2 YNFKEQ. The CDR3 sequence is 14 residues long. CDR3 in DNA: TGTGCCAGCGGGACTAGCGGGCGTCAAGAGACCCAGTACTTC. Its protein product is CASGTSGRQETQYF.

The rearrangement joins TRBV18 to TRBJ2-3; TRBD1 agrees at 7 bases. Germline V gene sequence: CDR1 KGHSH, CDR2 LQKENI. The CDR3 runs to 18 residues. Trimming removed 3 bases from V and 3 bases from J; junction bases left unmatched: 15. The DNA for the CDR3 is TGTGCCAGCTCACCTACTCCAGGGGGACGTGATCGGACAGATACGCAGTATTTT. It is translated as CASSPTPGGRDRTDTQYF. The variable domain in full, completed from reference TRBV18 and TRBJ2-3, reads NAGVMQNPRHLVRRRGQEARLRCSPMKGHSHVYWYRQLPEEGLKFMVYLQKENIIDESGMPKERFSAEFPKEGPSILRIQQVVRGDSAAYFCASSPTPGGRDRTDTQYFGPGTRLTVL.

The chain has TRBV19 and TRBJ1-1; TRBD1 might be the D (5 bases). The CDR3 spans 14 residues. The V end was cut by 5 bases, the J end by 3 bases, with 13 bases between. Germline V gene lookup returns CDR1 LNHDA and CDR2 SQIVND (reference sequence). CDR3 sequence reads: CASSPLAGDTEAFF. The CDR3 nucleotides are TGTGCCAGTAGTCCCCTAGCGGGGGACACTGAAGCTTTCTTT.

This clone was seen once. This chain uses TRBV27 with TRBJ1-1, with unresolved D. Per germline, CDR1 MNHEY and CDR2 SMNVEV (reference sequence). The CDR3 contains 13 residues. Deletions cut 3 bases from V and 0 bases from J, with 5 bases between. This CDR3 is CASSFGLNTEAFF. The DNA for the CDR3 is TGTGCCAGCAGTTTTGGATTGAACACTGAAGCTTTCTTT.

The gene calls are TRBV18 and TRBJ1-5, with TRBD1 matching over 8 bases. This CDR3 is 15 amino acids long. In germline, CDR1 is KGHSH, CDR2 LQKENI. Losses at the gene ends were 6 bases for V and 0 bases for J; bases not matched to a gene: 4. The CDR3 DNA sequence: TGTGCCAGCTCTCAGGGGGCGCGTAGCAATCAGCCCCAGCATTTT. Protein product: CASSQGARSNQPQHF. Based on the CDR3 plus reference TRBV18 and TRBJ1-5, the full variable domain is NAGVMQNPRHLVRRRGQEARLRCSPMKGHSHVYWYRQLPEEGLKFMVYLQKENIIDESGMPKERFSAEFPKEGPSILRIQQVVRGDSAAYFCASSQGARSNQPQHFGDGTRLSIL.

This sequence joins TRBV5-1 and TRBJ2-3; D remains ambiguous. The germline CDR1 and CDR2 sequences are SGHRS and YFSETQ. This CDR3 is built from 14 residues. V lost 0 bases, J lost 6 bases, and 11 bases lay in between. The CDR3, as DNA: TGCGCCAGCAGCTTGGCGCCTAGACGGGATACGCAGTATTTT. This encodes CASSLAPRRDTQYF.

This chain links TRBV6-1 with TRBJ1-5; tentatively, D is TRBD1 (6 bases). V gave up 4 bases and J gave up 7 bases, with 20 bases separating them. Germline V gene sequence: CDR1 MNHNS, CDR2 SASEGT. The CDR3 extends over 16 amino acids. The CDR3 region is CASSVSTQGLIQPQHF. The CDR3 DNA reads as TGTGCCAGCAGTGTCTCGACTCAGGGGTTGATCCAGCCCCAGCATTTT.

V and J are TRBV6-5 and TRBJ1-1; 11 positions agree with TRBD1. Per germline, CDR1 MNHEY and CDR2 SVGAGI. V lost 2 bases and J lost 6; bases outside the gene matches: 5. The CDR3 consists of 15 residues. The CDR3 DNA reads TGTGCCAGCAGTTACCGAGGACAGGGGGCCCCTGAAGCTTTCTTT. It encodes CASSYRGQGAPEAFF.

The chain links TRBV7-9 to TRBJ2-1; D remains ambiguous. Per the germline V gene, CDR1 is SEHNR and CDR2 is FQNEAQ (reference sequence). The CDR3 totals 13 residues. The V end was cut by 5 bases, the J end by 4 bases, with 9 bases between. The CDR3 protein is CASSPTTYNEQFF. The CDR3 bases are TGTGCCAGCAGCCCAACCACTTACAATGAGCAGTTCTTC.

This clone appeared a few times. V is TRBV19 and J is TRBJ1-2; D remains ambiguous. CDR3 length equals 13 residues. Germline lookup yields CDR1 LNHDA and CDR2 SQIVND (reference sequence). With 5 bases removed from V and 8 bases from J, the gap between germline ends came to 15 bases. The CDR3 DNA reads TGTGCCAGTAGTGTACAGAGAGCTGACGGCTACACCTTC. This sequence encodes CASSVQRADGYTF.

The CDR3 loop reads CASSRTAYSNQPQHF. The CDR3 region has the DNA TGCGCCAGCAGCCGAACAGCGTATAGCAATCAGCCCCAGCATTTT. V is TRBV4-3 and J is TRBJ1-5; the D is unclear. Trimming shortened V by 4 bases and J by 0 bases, and 10 bases separated the two germline ends. The CDR3 loop spans 15 amino acids. Germline loops: CDR1 LGHNA, CDR2 YSLEER.

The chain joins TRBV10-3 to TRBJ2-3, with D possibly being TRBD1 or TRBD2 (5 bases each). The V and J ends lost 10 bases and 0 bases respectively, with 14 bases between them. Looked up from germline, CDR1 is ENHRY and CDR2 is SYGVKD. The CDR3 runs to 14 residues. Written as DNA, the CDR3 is TGTGCCACCAAAGGGACCGCGAGCACAGATACGCAGTATTTT. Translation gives CATKGTASTDTQYF.

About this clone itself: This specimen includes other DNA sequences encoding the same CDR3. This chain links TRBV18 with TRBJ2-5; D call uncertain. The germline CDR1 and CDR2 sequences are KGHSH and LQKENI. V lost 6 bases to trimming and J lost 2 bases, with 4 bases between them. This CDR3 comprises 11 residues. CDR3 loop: CASSPQETQYF. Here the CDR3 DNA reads TGTGCCAGCTCCCCTCAAGAGACCCAGTACTTC.

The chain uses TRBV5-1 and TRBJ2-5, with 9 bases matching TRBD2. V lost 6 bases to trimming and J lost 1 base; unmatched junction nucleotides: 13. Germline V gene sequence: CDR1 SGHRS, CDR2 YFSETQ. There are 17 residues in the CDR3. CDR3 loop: CASNRGGLAGLQETQYF. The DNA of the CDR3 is TGCGCCAGCAACAGAGGAGGGCTAGCGGGACTCCAAGAGACCCAGTACTTC.

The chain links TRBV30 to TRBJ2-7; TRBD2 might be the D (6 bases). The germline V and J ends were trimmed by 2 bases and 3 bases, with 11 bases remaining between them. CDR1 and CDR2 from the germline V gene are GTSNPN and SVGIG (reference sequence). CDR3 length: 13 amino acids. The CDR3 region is CAWSRPGLYEQYF. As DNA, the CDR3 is TGTGCCTGGAGTCGACCGGGACTCTACGAGCAGTACTTC.

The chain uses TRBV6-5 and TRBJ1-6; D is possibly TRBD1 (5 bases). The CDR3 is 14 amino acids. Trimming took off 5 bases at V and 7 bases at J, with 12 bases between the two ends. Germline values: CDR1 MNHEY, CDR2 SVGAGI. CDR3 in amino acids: CASSVDRVNSPLHF. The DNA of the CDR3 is TGTGCCAGCAGTGTCGACAGAGTCAATTCACCCCTCCACTTT.

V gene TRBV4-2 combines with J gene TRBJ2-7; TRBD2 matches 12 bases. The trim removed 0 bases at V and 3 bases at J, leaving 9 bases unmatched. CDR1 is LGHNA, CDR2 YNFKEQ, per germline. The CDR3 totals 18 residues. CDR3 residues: CASSQEAPTSGSLYEQYF. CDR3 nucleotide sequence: TGTGCCAGCAGCCAAGAAGCGCCGACTAGCGGGAGCCTCTACGAGCAGTACTTC.

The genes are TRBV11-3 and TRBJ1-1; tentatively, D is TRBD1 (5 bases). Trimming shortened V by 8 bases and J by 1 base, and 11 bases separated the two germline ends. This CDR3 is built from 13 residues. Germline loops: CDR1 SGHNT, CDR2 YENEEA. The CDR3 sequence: CASLRGENTEAFF. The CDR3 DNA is TGTGCCAGCTTGAGGGGTGAGAACACTGAAGCTTTCTTT.

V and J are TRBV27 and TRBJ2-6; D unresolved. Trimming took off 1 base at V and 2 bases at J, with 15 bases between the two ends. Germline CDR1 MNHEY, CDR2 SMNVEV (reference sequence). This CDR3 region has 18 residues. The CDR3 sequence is CASSLFGPILTGANVLTF. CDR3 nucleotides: TGTGCCAGCAGTTTATTCGGCCCCATACTAACTGGGGCCAACGTCCTGACTTTC.

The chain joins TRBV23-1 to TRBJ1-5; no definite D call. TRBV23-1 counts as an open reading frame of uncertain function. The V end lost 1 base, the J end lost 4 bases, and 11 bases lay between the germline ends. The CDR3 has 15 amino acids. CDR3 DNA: TGCGCCAGCAGTCAATTTCGGCGGATTAATCAGCCCCAGCATTTT. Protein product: CASSQFRRINQPQHF.

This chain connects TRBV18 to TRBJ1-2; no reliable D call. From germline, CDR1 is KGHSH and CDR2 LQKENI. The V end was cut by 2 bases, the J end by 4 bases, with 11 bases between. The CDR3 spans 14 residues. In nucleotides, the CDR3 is TGTGCCAGCTCACCAAATGAGCAGACCTATGGCTACACCTTC. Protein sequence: CASSPNEQTYGYTF.

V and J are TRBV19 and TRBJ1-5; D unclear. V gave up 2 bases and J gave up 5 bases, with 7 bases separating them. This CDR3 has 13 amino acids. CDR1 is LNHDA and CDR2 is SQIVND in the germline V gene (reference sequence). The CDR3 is CASSIRSYQPQHF. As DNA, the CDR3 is TGTGCCAGTAGTATACGGAGCTATCAGCCCCAGCATTTT.

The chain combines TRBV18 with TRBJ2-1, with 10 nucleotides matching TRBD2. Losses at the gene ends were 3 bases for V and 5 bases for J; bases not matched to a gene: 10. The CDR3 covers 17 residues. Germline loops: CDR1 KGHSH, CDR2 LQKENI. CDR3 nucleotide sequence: TGTGCCAGCTCACCCAGAAGAGCGGGAGGGCCGGACAATGAGCAGTTCTTC. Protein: CASSPRRAGGPDNEQFF. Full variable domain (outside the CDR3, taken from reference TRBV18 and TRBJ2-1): NAGVMQNPRHLVRRRGQEARLRCSPMKGHSHVYWYRQLPEEGLKFMVYLQKENIIDESGMPKERFSAEFPKEGPSILRIQQVVRGDSAAYFCASSPRRAGGPDNEQFFGPGTRLTVL.

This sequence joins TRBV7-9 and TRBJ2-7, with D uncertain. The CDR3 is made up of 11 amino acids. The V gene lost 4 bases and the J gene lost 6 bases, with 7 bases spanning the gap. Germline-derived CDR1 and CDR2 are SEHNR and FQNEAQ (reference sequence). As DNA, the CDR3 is TGTGCCAGCAGCTACTCCGGCGAGCAGTACTTC. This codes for CASSYSGEQYF. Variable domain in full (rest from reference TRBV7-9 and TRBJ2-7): DTGVSQNPRHKITKRGQNVTFRCDPISEHNRLYWYRQTLGQGPEFLTYFQNEAQLEKSRLLSDRFSAERPKGSFSTLEIQRTEQGDSAMYLCASSYSGEQYFGPGTRLTVT.

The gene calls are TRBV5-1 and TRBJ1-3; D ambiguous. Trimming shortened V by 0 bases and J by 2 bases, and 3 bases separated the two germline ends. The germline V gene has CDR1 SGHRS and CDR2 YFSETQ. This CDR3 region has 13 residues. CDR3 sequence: CASSLGPGNTIYF. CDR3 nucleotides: TGCGCCAGCAGCTTGGGGCCTGGAAACACCATATATTTT.

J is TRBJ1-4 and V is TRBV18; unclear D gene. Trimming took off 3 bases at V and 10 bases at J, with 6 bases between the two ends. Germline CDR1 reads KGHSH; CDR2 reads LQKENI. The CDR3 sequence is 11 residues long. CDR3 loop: CASSPSRKLFF. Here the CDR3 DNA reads TGTGCCAGCTCACCGTCGCGAAAACTGTTTTTT.

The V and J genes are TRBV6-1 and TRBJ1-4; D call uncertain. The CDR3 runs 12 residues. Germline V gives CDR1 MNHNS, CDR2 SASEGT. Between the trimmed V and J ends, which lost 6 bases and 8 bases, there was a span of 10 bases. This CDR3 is CASRRLLEKLFF. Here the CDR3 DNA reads TGTGCCAGCAGGAGGCTGTTAGAAAAACTGTTTTTT.

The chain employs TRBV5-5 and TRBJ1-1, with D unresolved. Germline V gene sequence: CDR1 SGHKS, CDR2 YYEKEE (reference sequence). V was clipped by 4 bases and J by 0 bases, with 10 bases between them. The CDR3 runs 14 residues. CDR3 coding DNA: TGTGCCAGCAGCCCCTGGCACATGAACACTGAAGCTTTCTTT. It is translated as CASSPWHMNTEAFF.

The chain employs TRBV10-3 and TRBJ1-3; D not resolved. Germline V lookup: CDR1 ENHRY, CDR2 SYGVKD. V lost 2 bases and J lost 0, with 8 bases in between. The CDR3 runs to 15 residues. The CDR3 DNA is TGTGCCATCAGTGAGCTACTGGGCTCTGGAAACACCATATATTTT. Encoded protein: CAISELLGSGNTIYF.